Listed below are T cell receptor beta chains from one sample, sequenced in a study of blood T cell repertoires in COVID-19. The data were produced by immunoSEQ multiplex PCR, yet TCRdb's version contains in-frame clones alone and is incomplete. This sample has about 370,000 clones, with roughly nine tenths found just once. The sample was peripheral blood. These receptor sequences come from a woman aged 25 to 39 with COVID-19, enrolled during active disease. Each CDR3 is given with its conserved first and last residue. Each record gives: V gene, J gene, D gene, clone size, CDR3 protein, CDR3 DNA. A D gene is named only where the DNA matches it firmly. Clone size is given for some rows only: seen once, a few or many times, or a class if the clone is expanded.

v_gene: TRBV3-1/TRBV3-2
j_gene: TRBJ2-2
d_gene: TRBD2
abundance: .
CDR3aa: CASSQAGMSGRNTGELFF
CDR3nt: TGTGCCAGCAGCCAAGCCGGTATGAGCGGGAGGAACACCGGGGAGCTGTTTTTT

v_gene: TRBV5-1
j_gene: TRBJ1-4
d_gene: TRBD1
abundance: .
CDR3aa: CASSLAGGGSGKLFF
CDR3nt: TGCGCCAGCAGCTTGGCAGGGGGCGGTTCTGGAAAACTGTTTTTT

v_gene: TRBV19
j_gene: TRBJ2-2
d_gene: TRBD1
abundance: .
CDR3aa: CASSIGEQGRGTGELFF
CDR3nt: TGTGCCAGTAGTATAGGGGAACAGGGGAGAGGGACCGGGGAGCTGTTTTTT

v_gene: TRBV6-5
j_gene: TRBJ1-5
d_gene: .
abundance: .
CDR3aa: CASRKEGWGNQPQHF
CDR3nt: TGTGCCAGCAGGAAGGAGGGGTGGGGCAATCAGCCCCAGCATTTT

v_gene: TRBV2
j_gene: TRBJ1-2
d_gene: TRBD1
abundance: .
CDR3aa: CASFTRTGGHTDYGYTF
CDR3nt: TGTGCCAGCTTCACCCGGACAGGGGGCCACACCGACTATGGCTACACCTTC

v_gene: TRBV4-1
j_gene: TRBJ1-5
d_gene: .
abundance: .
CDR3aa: CASSQGLLISGQAQHF
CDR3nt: TGCGCCAGCAGCCAAGGCCTGTTGATTTCCGGCCAGGCGCAGCATTTT

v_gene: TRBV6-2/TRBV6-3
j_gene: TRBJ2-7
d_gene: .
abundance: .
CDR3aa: CASSYSVEQYF
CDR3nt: TGTGCCAGCAGTTATTCGGTCGAGCAGTACTTC

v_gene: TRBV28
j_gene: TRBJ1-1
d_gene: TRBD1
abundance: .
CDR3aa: CASSRSPPEGARGTEAFF
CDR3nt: TGTGCCAGCAGTCGATCACCTCCAGAGGGGGCTAGAGGCACTGAAGCTTTCTTT

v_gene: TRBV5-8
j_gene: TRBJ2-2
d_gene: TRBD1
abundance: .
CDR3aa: CASSPGQVNTGELFF
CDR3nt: TGTGCCAGCAGCCCGGGACAGGTGAACACCGGGGAGCTGTTTTTT

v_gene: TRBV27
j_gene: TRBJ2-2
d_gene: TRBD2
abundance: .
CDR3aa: CASSTTSGGYSGELFF
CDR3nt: TGTGCCAGCAGCACGACTAGCGGGGGGTATAGCGGGGAGCTGTTTTTT

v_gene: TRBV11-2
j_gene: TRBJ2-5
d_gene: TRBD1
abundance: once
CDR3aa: CASSFLTGGLQETQYF
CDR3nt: TGTGCCAGCAGCTTTTTAACAGGGGGCCTACAAGAGACCCAGTACTTC

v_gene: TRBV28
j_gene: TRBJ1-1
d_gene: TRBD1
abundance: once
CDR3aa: CASSSRTGLKNTEAFF
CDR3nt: TGTGCCAGCAGTTCTCGGACAGGTTTAAAGAACACTGAAGCTTTCTTT

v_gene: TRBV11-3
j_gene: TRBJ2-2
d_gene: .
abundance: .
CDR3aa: CASRSRLEHNTGELFF
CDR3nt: TGTGCCAGCAGATCGCGACTTGAACACAACACCGGGGAGCTGTTTTTT

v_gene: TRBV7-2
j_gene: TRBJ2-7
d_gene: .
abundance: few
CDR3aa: CASSPDRRSYEQYF
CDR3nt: TGTGCCAGCAGCCCTGACAGGCGATCCTACGAGCAGTACTTC

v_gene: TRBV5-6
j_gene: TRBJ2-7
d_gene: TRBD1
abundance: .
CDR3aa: CASSLGFSDRSYEQYF
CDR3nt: TGTGCCAGCAGCTTGGGGTTCTCGGACAGGTCCTACGAGCAGTACTTC

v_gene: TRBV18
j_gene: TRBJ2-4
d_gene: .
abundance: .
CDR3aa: CASSPPISVAKNIQYF
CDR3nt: TGTGCCAGCTCACCACCGATAAGCGTAGCCAAAAACATTCAGTACTTC

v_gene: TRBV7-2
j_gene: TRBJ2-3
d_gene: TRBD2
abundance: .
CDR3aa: CASSLFGGRSPDTQYF
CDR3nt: TGTGCCAGCAGCTTATTTGGCGGGAGGTCCCCAGATACGCAGTATTTT

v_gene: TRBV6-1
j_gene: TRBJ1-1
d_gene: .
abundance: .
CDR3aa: CASSEDPGGANTEAFF
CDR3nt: TGTGCCAGCAGTGAAGATCCTGGAGGGGCGAACACTGAAGCTTTCTTT

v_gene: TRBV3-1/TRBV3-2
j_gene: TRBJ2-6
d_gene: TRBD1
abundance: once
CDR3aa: CASSHRDSSGANVLTF
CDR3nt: TGTGCCAGCAGCCACCGGGACAGCTCTGGGGCCAACGTCCTGACTTTC

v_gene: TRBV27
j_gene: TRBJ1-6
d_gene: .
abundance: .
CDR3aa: CASSPNHRVPDSPLHF
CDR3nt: TGTGCCAGCAGTCCAAACCACAGGGTTCCCGACTCACCCCTCCACTTT

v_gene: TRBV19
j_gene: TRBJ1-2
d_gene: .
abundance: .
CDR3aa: CASIPQAANYGYTF
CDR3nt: TGTGCCAGTATCCCACAGGCAGCTAACTATGGCTACACCTTC

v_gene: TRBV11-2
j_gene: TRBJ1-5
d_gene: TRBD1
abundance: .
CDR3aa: CASSPGQGDQPQHF
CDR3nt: TGTGCCAGCAGCCCCGGACAGGGGGATCAGCCCCAGCATTTT

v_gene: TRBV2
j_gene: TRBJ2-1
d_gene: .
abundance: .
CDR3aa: CASSGAGAVYNEQFF
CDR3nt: TGTGCCAGCAGCGGTGCTGGAGCCGTATACAATGAGCAGTTCTTC

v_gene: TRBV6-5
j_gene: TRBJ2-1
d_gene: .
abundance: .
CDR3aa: CASRSRDNYNEQFF
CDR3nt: TGTGCCAGCAGATCAAGGGACAACTACAATGAGCAGTTCTTC

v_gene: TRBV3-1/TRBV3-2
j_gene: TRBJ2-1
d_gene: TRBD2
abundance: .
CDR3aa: CASSQPGTSDNEQFF
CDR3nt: TGTGCCAGCAGCCAACCCGGGACTAGCGATAATGAGCAGTTCTTC

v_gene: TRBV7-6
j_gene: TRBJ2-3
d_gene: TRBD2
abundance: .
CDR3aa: CASSIPSGGELDTQYF
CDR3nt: TGTGCCAGCAGCATCCCTAGCGGGGGGGAGCTAGATACGCAGTATTTT

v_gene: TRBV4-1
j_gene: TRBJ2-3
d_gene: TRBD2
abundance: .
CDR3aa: CASSQVAGLARDTQYF
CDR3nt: TGCGCCAGCAGCCAAGTTGCAGGACTAGCAAGAGATACGCAGTATTTT

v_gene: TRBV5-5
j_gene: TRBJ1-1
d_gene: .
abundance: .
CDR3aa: CASSVRGFGNLNTEAFF
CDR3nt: TGTGCCAGCAGCGTACGGGGGTTTGGGAACCTGAACACTGAAGCTTTCTTT

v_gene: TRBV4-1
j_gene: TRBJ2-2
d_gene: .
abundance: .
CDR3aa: CASSQDRRVRVANTGELFF
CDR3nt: TGCGCCAGCAGCCAAGATCGTAGGGTCAGGGTCGCGAACACCGGGGAGCTGTTTTTT

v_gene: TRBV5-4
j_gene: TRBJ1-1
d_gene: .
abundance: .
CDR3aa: CASSLAPNTEAFF
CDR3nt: TGTGCCAGCAGCTTGGCTCCGAACACTGAAGCTTTCTTT

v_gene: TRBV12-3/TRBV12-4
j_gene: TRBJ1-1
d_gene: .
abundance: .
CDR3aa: CASSFDTEAFF
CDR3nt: TGTGCCAGCAGTTTCGACACTGAAGCTTTCTTT

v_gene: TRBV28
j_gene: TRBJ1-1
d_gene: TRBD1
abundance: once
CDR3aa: CASTSWTGGYSTEAFF
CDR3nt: TGTGCCAGCACTTCTTGGACAGGGGGTTATTCCACTGAAGCTTTCTTT

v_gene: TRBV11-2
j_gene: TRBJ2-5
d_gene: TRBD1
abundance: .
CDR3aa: CASSFGQGPGETQYF
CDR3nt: TGTGCCAGCAGCTTTGGACAGGGACCAGGAGAGACCCAGTACTTC

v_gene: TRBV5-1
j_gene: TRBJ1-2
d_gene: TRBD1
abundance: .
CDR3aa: CASSLAGYSGQEVHGYTF
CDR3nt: TGCGCCAGCAGCTTGGCCGGTTATTCAGGACAGGAGGTGCATGGCTACACCTTC

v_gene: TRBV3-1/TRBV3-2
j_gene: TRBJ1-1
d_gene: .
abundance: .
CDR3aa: CASSQHREGTEAFF
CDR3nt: TGTGCCAGCAGCCAACACAGGGAGGGCACTGAAGCTTTCTTT

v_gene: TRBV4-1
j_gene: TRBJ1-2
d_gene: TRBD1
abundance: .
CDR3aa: CASSPLISGTGGYTF
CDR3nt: TGCGCCAGCAGCCCACTTATTTCCGGGACAGGGGGCTACACCTTC

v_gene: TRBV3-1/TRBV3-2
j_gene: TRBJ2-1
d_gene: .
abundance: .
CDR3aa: CASSQVSLTGAYNEQFF
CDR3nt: TGTGCCAGCAGCCAAGTAAGCCTAACAGGCGCCTACAATGAGCAGTTCTTC